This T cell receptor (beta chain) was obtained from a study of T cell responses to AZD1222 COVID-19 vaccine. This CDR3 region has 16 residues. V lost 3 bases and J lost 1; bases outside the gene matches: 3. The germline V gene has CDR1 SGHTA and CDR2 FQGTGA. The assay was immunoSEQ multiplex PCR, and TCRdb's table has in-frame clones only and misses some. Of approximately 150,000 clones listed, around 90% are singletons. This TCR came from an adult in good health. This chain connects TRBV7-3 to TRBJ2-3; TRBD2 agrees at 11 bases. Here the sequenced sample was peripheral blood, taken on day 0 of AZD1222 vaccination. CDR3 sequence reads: CASSFSLAGGTDTQYF. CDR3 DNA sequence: TGTGCCAGCAGCTTTTCACTAGCGGGAGGCACAGATACGCAGTATTTT.